The present TCR beta chain was sequenced within a study of early T cells in non-severe SARS-CoV-2 infection. Points from the study as a whole: The VDJdb matching leaned toward anti-spike CD8 responses and overlooked private and CD4 specificities.

Each single cDNA molecule received a unique molecular identifier. In TCRdb, the 5' RACE reads were re-called with MiXCR into one record per CDR3 protein. The profile shows 70,000 or so distinct CDR3 sequences, more than 9% of them singletons. This clonotype has a handful of counts. No antigen is known for it. Trimming removed 1 base at V and 5 bases at J, with 17 bases between. Germline CDR1 MDHEN, CDR2 SYDVKM. There are 16 residues in the CDR3. Sequencing was performed on whole blood. V is TRBV28 and J is TRBJ2-5; the D gene is possibly TRBD1 (7 bases). The TCR originated in an adult who was a healthcare worker with PCR-confirmed SARS-CoV-2 infection or an uninfected control (not recorded which). CDR3 residues: CASSLSSGGIMETQYF. The CDR3 nucleotides are TGTGCCAGCAGTTTATCGTCAGGGGGGATCATGGAGACCCAGTACTTC.